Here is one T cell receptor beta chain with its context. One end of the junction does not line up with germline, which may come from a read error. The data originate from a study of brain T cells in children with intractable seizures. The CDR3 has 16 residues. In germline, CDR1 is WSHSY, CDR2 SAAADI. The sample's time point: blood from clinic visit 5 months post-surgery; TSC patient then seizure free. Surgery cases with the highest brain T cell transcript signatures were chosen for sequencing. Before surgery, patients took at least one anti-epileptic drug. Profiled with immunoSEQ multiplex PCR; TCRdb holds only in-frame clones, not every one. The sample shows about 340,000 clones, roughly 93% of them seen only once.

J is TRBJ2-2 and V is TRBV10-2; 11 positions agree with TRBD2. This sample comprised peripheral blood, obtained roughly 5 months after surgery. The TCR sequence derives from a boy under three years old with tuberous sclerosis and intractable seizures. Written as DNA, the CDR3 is TGCGCCAGCACTGAGCTTATACTAGCGGGAGCCGGGGAGCTGTTTTTT. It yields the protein CASTELILAGAGELFF.